Detailed here is one TCR beta chain. PCR amplification relied on 60 Vbeta primers (plus 13 Jbeta primers). Clones were read by immunoSEQ multiplex PCR, and TCRdb kept only the in-frame ones, dropping some. In the table there are 75,000 to 95,000 clones, around 77% of which are singletons. V lost 4 bases, J lost 4 bases, and 16 bases lay in between. The CDR3 sequence is 14 residues long. The germline V gene has CDR1 SQVTM and CDR2 ANQGSEA. The sample belongs to a study of cytomegalovirus exposure and HLA in healthy donors. The donors were healthy bone marrow donors. The chain couples TRBV29-1 to TRBJ2-5; possibly TRBD1 for D (5 bases). This receptor was taken from a man between 50 and 59 years old in good health and CMV-seronegative. The material sequenced was PBMCs. The CDR3 DNA sequence: TGCAGCGTTGTGGTACAGGCCTTGGGAGAGACCCAGTACTTC. This gives the protein CSVVVQALGETQYF.